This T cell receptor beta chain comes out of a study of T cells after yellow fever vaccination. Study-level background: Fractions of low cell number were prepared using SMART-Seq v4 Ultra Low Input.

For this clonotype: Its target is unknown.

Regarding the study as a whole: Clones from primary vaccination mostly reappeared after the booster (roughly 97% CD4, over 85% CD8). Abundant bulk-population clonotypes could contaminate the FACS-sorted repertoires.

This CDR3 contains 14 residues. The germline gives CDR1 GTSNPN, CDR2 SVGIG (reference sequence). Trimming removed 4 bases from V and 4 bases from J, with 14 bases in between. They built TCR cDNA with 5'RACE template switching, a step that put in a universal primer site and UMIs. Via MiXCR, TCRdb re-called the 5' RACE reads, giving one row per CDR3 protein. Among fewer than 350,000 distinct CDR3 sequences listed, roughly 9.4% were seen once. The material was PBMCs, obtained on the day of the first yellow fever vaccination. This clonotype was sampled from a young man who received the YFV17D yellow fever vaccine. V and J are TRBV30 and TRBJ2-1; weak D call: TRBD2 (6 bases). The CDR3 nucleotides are TGTGCCTGGATTGGGGAGCGGGCGTACAATGAGCAGTTCTTC. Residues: CAWIGERAYNEQFF.